This T cell receptor (beta chain) was sequenced in a study of OX40 agonist ivuxolimab in advanced cancers. Looked up from germline, CDR1 is SEHNR and CDR2 is FQNEAQ (reference sequence). Trimming cost V 3 bases and J 9 bases; bases outside gene matches: 21. There are 19 residues in the CDR3. TCRdb's table, derived via immunoSEQ multiplex PCR, lists solely in-frame clones and lacks some. Of tens of thousands of clones listed, about 90% are singletons. This material consisted of CD4+ or CD8+ T cells sorted from blood, taken in a trial of the OX40 agonist ivuxolimab. This TCR was recovered from an adult with an advanced solid tumor such as melanoma, head and neck, liver or kidney cancer. The chain is built from TRBV7-9 and TRBJ2-1, with 9 bases identical to TRBD2. This CDR3 reads CASSFCGYSGSLGCGEQFF. The CDR3 region has the DNA TGTGCCAGCAGCTTCTGTGGGTATAGCGGGAGTTTAGGTTGCGGTGAGCAGTTCTTC.